Listed below are T cell receptor beta chains from one sample, sequenced in a study of Ad26.COV2.S vaccination and SARS-CoV-2 variants. Sequencing was performed with immunoSEQ multiplex PCR; in TCRdb, only in-frame clones are kept and a portion is missing. The sample comprises hundreds of thousands of clones, 90% to 95% of which are singletons, and 3.5% to 4.5% rests with the top ten. The material was peripheral blood, obtained after recovery from COVID-19. These receptors all come from a human donor who had recovered from COVID-19. The conserved cysteine and the conserved F or W are not part of the CDR3 here. A row's size may be missing; if present it is once, few, many or a size class.

clone_size	v_call	j_call	cdr3_aa
NA	TRBV6-1	TRBJ2-1	ASSELASAYNEQF
NA	TRBV6-1	TRBJ2-2	ASSVNPGTGFTGELF
NA	TRBV2	TRBJ1-5	ASRQTRTNNQPQH
once	TRBV2	TRBJ2-2	ASRQGRPNTGELF
NA	TRBV3-1/TRBV3-2	TRBJ1-2	ASSQKGGGGYT
NA	TRBV2	TRBJ1-1	ASSDRQGVRTEAF
NA	TRBV4-3	TRBJ1-3	ASSQQGIAGNTIY
NA	TRBV6-1	TRBJ1-2	ASSEQVWYGYT
NA	TRBV6-1	TRBJ1-1	ASSEYITNTEAF
NA	TRBV18	TRBJ2-5	ASSPRRGEETQY
NA	TRBV9	TRBJ2-3	ASRQDWGTDTQY
NA	TRBV4-3	TRBJ1-2	ASSQSRTGSFRQGYT
NA	TRBV25-1	TRBJ2-5	ASSDTGRDAETQY
NA	TRBV2	TRBJ2-7	ASSRVSYEQY
NA	TRBV9	TRBJ1-5	ASSAWGGNQPQH
NA	TRBV14	TRBJ1-2	ASSQDSFYGYT
NA	TRBV7-6	TRBJ2-3	ASSLVAGSVDTQY
NA	TRBV6-5	TRBJ1-1	ASSYGGSTEAF
NA	TRBV29-1	TRBJ2-3	SVRSRTFTDTQY
NA	TRBV5-4	TRBJ2-5	ASSLGWKQETQY
once	TRBV6-2/TRBV6-3	TRBJ2-7	ASSRLFGPDEQY
NA	TRBV5-1	TRBJ1-1	ASSLEVQGNTEAF